This T cell receptor beta chain derives from a study of shared clonotypes between healthy human individuals. General study points: Sharing across four donors was highest in naive CD4 (roughly 5%) and lowest in memory CD8 (approximately 0.4%).

Using around 200 ng DNA, around 30,000 T cell genomes, the sorted-subset replicate PCRs were run. Data came from immunoSEQ multiplex PCR; TCRdb stores just in-frame clones and leaves some out. The table has approximately 1.1 million clones, approximately 80% seen once. To note about this clone: The antigen remains undetermined.

A CD45RA+ naive subset and a CD45RA-negative memory subset were split from CD4+ cells. The CDR3 contains 12 residues. Germline V gives CDR1 MNHEY, CDR2 SMNVEV (reference sequence). With 7 bases removed from V and 6 bases from J, the gap between germline ends came to 12 bases. The TCR was taken from a man between 18 and 29 years old in good health. Some clones in this sample may be carry-over from other donors' samples. The genes are TRBV27 and TRBJ1-1; tentatively, D is TRBD1 (5 bases). The specimen sequenced was memory CD4+ T cells from PBMCs. Sample subset: CD45RA-negative fraction. CDR3 in amino acids: CASNVVGAEAFF. The CDR3 DNA reads TGTGCCAGCAATGTGGTAGGGGCTGAAGCTTTCTTT.